What follows describes a single T cell receptor beta chain. Combining a sample-barcoded 5' primer with a J-beta primer mix, a second PCR ran for about 7 to 12 cycles. TCRdb fed the 5' RACE reads into MiXCR, producing one record per CDR3 protein. Seen here are 950,000 to 1,200,000 distinct CDR3 sequences, 35% to 40% observed once, and the top ten hold about 12%. The data originate from a study of blood T cells in healthy people across ages. Trimming took off 4 bases at V and 7 bases at J, with 8 bases between the two ends. Germline-derived CDR1 and CDR2 are DFQATT and SNEGSKA (reference sequence). The CDR3 is made up of 12 amino acids.

Sequencing used blood. The chain couples TRBV20-1 to TRBJ1-6; D perhaps matches TRBD1 (6 bases). The TCR originated in a man in his late teens or twenties in good health. This CDR3 is CSATDRNSPLHF. The CDR3 nucleotides are TGCAGTGCTACTGACAGGAATTCACCCCTCCACTTT.